This T cell receptor (beta chain) was profiled in a study of kidney transplant recipient with SARS-CoV-2 infection. Per germline, CDR1 DFQATT and CDR2 SNEGSKA (reference sequence). The V end was cut by 5 bases, the J end by 4 bases, with 23 bases between. There are 16 residues in the CDR3. The table lists this clonotype with many counts. TCRdb redid the calling of the reads with MiXCR, one entry per CDR3 protein. The table shows approximately 240,000 distinct CDR3 sequences, with around 26% occurring only once. The TCR sequence derives from a male patient aged 30 to 39 who had COVID-19 and was a kidney transplant recipient. The graft donor may have contributed some T cells. The V gene is TRBV20-1, the J gene TRBJ1-2, with D uncertain. The sequenced sample was a blood sample, obtained at baseline and on day 111 from a kidney transplant recipient. The CDR3 is CSACDLLFRKTYGYTF. CDR3 bases: TGCAGTGCTTGTGACCTGCTGTTTCGAAAGACCTATGGCTACACCTTC.